This T cell receptor beta chain came from a study of T cell responses to AZD1222 COVID-19 vaccine listed by TCRdb under 2021. About the full investigation: AZD1222 recipients given second doses at about 4 weeks or at about 12 weeks were pooled, since spike-specific TCR depth and breadth were not found to differ between the two schedules. A total of 240 or so trial participants underwent TCR sequencing, of whom 200 to 220 had received two doses of AZD1222 and approximately 25 had received two doses of the MenACWY control vaccine. Trial participants were enrolled into age subgroups of 18-55, 56-69 and 70-plus years, which contained around 150, 28 and 57 TCR-sequenced participants, respectively.

The CDR1 and CDR2 encoded by the germline V gene (reference sequence) are SGHNT and YYREEE. Unmatched junction bases come to 7, with V trimmed by 2 bases and J by 4 bases. The CDR3 goes from the cysteine to the phenylalanine over 16 residues. The sequence is cut down to CDR3 DNA, 48 bases in frame from base 1. The CDR3 regions of human TCRbeta chains were analyzed by immunosequencing. In the paper's pipeline: TCRs in the repertoires were compared against a reference library of SARS-CoV-2-specific TCRs that had been generated with the MIRA antigen-specificity platform. Breadth was defined as the fraction of unique TCRs that were SARS-CoV-2-associated, and depth was defined as the fraction of total T cells that were SARS-CoV-2-associated. Using the MIRA data, each spike-specific TCR was assigned both to the spike region to which the TCR was reactive and to a CD4 or CD8 class. Log10-transformed breadth and depth values were compared by one-way ANOVA with Sidak's multiple comparisons tests. The immuneACCESS repertoire file appears here via TCRdb, limited to in-frame rearrangements. These files lack a portion of the clones; in checked studies, under half of the deficit traces to unresolved V genes, and the cause of the others is not known. The V and J calls and clone size come from that table; D and trimming were worked out from the DNA. Present in this sample are more than 95,000 clones, 92% of which were seen just once. 1.1% of the sample lies in the top ten.

What the authors observed across the whole study: Nearly half of unique spike-specific TCRs reportedly recognized epitopes outside regions mutated in the B.1.351 and B.1.1.7 variants. Spike-specific TCR breadth and depth rose significantly after two AZD1222 doses compared with day 0 and with MenACWY recipients. Most participants were white British and females outnumbered males, and the authors suggested that clonal diversity may have been underestimated. Because no day 14 peak-response samples were available, repertoires were characterized only after the peak T cell response. CD4 TCRs associated with the vaccine covered the entire spike protein, and the dominant responses were in regions 160-218 and 743-854. In the small 56-69-year group, the increase in depth fell short of significance, most likely because of low power. Only five to seven AZD1222 recipients were SARS-CoV-2 seropositive at baseline, limiting conclusions about previously exposed vaccinees.

The time point tag for this specimen amounts to: baseline before first vaccination. Vaccinee samples came from UK trials COV001 and COV002, including a single-blind randomized controlled phase 2/3 trial of AZD1222 (ChAdOx1 nCoV-19) in healthy adults. For TCRbeta chain sequencing, PBMC samples were collected from trial participants at day 0 and at day 28 after the second dose. About this clone: What this receptor recognizes is not known. Qualities for individual bases were not recorded, and no much larger clone is one base off.

The chain uses TRBV5-4 and TRBJ2-1; 9 junctional bases match TRBD2. The sequencing here drew on peripheral blood, taken on day 0 of AZD1222 vaccination. The TCR was taken from an adult in good health. CDR3 reads: CASSLRGSGRYNEQFF. Read as DNA, the sequence is TGTGCCAGCAGCTTAAGAGGTAGCGGGAGATACAATGAGCAGTTCTTC.